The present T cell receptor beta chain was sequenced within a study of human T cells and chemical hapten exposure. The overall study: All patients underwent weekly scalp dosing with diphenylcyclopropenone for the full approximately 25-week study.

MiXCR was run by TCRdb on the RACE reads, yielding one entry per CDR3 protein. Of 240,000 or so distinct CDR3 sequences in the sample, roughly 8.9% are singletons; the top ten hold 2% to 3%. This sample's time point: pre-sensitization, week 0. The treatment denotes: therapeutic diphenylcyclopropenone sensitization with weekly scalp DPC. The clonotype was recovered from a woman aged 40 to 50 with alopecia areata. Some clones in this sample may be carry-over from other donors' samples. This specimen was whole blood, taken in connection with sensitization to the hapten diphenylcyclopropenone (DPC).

CDR3 in DNA: TGTGCCAGTCAGACAGGGGCGGGGAATGAGCAGTTCTTC. Protein sequence: CASQTGAGNEQFF. The chain uses TRBV7-9 and TRBJ2-1; 8 positions match TRBD1. Germline loops: CDR1 SEHNR, CDR2 FQNEAQ (reference sequence). The CDR3 has 13 amino acids. Trimming took 9 bases from V and 7 from J; bases not matched to a gene: 8.